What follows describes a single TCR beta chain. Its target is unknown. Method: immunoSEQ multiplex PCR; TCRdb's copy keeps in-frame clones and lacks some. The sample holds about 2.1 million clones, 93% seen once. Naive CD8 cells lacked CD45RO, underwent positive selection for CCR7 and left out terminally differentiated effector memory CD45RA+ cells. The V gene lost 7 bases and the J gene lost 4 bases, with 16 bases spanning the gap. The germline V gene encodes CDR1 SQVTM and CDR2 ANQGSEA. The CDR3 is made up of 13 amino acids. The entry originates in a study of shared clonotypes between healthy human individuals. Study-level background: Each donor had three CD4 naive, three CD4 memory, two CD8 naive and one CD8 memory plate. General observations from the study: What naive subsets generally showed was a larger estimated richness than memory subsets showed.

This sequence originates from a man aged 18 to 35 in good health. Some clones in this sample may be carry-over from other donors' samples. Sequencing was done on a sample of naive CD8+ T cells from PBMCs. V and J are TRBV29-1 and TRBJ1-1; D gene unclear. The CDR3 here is CSAPGEGATEAFF. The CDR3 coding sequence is TGCAGCGCCCCGGGTGAGGGCGCCACTGAAGCTTTCTTT.